Below are 21 T cell receptor beta chains sequenced from a single sample in a study of T cells in Graves' hyperthyroidism and ophthalmopathy. There were TCR beta CDR3 regions amplified from RNA transcripts. TCR CDR3 underwent first-round RT-PCR with the HTBI primer set. TCRdb analysed the multiplex PCR reads with MiXCR anew, one entry per CDR3 protein. The sample gives about 610,000 distinct CDR3 sequences, over 12% of which show up once; around 4.5% is in the top ten. Material for sequencing was blood. These TCRs come from a woman in her thirties or forties with Graves' ophthalmopathy.

The sample holds many counts of this clonotype. The V gene is TRBV6-5, the J gene TRBJ2-7, with 9 bases lining up with TRBD1. The CDR3 has 15 amino acids. Germline CDR1 and CDR2: MNHEY and SVGAGI. The junction had 5 bases not matched to a gene; V was cut back by 5 bases and J by 0 bases. CDR3 protein: CASSRPGQGSYEQYF. CDR3 in DNA: TGTGCCAGCAGTCGACCGGGACAGGGCTCCTACGAGCAGTACTTC.

Ten or more counts support this clonotype. V usage is TRBV19 and J usage is TRBJ1-1; D is perhaps TRBD1 (6 bases). This CDR3 is built from 14 residues. Trimming cost V 1 base and J 5 bases, with 11 bases left between them. Germline V gene lookup returns CDR1 LNHDA and CDR2 SQIVND (reference sequence). CDR3 in amino acids: CASSIGRQGTEAFF. In DNA, the CDR3 is TGTGCCAGTAGTATAGGTCGGCAGGGGACTGAAGCTTTCTTT.

This clonotype was detected ten times or more. The chain couples TRBV5-5 to TRBJ1-2, with 8 bases that match TRBD1. Germline loops: CDR1 SGHKS, CDR2 YYEKEE (reference sequence). The CDR3 length is 14 residues. V shed 4 bases, J shed 6 bases, and the junction held 8 bases outside the gene matches. The CDR3 is CASSTWTGNDGYTF. Here the CDR3 DNA reads TGTGCCAGCAGCACCTGGACAGGGAATGATGGCTACACCTTC.

The CDR3 DNA sequence: TGTGCCAGCAGTGGAGGACTAGGTAAAGAGACCCAGTACTTC. Amino acids: CASSGGLGKETQYF. V is TRBV2 and J is TRBJ2-5; the match to TRBD2 covers 7 bases. There are 14 residues in the CDR3. The V segment lost 4 bases and the J segment 3 bases; nucleotides outside the gene matches: 5. From germline, CDR1 is SNHLY and CDR2 FYNNEI.

This clonotype was picked up many times. V usage is TRBV14 and J usage is TRBJ1-1; possibly TRBD1 for D (5 bases). Trimming cost V 2 bases and J 2 bases, with 15 bases left between them. CDR3 length equals 16 residues. Germline V gene sequence: CDR1 SGHDN, CDR2 FVKESK. CDR3 residues: CASSQPFGGGNTEAFF. CDR3 nucleotides: TGTGCCAGCAGCCAACCCTTTGGGGGGGGAAACACTGAAGCTTTCTTT.

This chain joins TRBV25-1 and TRBJ2-7, with 8 bases identical to TRBD2. Germline CDR1 and CDR2: MGHDK and SYGVNS. The CDR3 contains 15 residues. After removal of 1 base from V and 4 bases from J, the junction contained 6 bases not matched to a gene. The CDR3 spells CASSELGGGNYEQYF. The CDR3 DNA sequence: TGTGCCAGCAGTGAATTGGGCGGGGGGAATTACGAGCAGTACTTC.

This clonotype was counted at least ten times. A much larger clone sits a single nucleotide away, making a read error possible. V is TRBV28 and J is TRBJ1-1; maybe TRBD1 (5 bases). Germline V gene lookup returns CDR1 MDHEN and CDR2 SYDVKM. Trimming left V 7 bases short and J 1 base short, with 10 bases between. This CDR3 has 13 amino acids. CDR3 loop: CASNPRENTEAFF. The CDR3 DNA reads as TGTGCCAGCAACCCCAGGGAGAACACTGAAGCTTTCTTT.

Many counts were recorded for this clonotype. The gene calls are TRBV7-2 and TRBJ1-1; D is undetermined. Per the germline V gene, CDR1 is SGHTA and CDR2 is FQGNSA. V lost 5 bases and J lost 9, with 22 bases in between. The CDR3 contains 15 residues. CDR3 DNA: TGTGCCAGCAGCGACGAGGGTGGGTTTTCGGAGAAAGCTTTCTTT. Protein sequence: CASSDEGGFSEKAFF.

The chain is built from TRBV6-2 or TRBV6-3 and TRBJ1-2; TRBD1 matches 9 bases. Germline CDR1 and CDR2: MNHEY and SVGEGT. The CDR3 covers 13 residues. The ends lost 5 bases at V and 6 bases at J; junction bases unmatched: 4. The CDR3: CASSRGTGNGYTF. As DNA, the CDR3 is TGTGCCAGCAGTAGAGGGACAGGGAATGGCTACACCTTC.

V and J are TRBV11-2 and TRBJ2-6; either TRBD1 or TRBD2 may supply D (5 bases each). CDR3 length: 16 residues. V lost 4 bases and J 0 bases, leaving 10 bases between the germline ends. Germline V lookup: CDR1 SGHAT, CDR2 FQNNGV. CDR3 protein: CASSSRESSGANVLTF. The CDR3 region has the DNA TGTGCCAGCAGCTCCAGGGAGAGCTCTGGGGCCAACGTCCTGACTTTC.

This clonotype has more than one count but fewer than ten. V usage is TRBV20-1 and J usage is TRBJ2-3; 13 bases map to TRBD2. The ends lost 1 base at V and 1 base at J; junction bases unmatched: 11. This CDR3 is built from 19 residues. Germline V CDR1 and CDR2: DFQATT, SNEGSKA (reference sequence). CDR3 DNA sequence: TGCAGTGCTAGAGTAGCCGCCGGACTAGCGGGAGTTCGCACAGATACGCAGTATTTT. Translating gives CSARVAAGLAGVRTDTQYF.

A word on this clonotype: Given a much more abundant clone one base away, this may be a read error. The rearrangement joins TRBV15 to TRBJ2-7, with TRBD2 identical over 10 bases. Germline trimming cut 8 bases from V and 0 bases from J; bases unmatched to any gene: 10. Germline CDR1 and CDR2: LNHNV and YYDKDF (reference sequence). The CDR3 spans 16 residues. The CDR3 DNA follows: TGTGCCACCTCTTCCTCTAGCGGGGGCTTCTCCTACGAGCAGTACTTC. Its translation: CATSSSSGGFSYEQYF.

This clonotype was seen many times. This chain connects TRBV20-1 to TRBJ2-3, with TRBD1 identical over 8 bases. V was pared by 1 base and J by 4 bases, with 7 bases of the junction left unmatched. This CDR3 region has 15 residues. The germline CDR1 and CDR2 sequences are DFQATT and SNEGSKA (reference sequence). CDR3 amino acids: CSARGPVQGADTQYF. In DNA form, the CDR3 reads TGCAGTGCTAGAGGCCCAGTACAGGGGGCAGATACGCAGTATTTT.

This clonotype has ten or more counts. The V and J genes are TRBV12-3 or TRBV12-4 and TRBJ2-7, with D unresolved. This CDR3 spans 13 amino acids. Trimming left V 2 bases short and J 4 bases short, with 9 bases between. The CDR3 bases are TGTGCCAGCAGTTTATCTCCGGAGTACGAGCAGTACTTC. Translation: CASSLSPEYEQYF.

This clonotype was seen only a few times. The chain carries TRBV12-5 and TRBJ1-5; maybe TRBD1 (5 bases). V was cut by 5 bases and J by 6 bases, with 8 bases left in between. This CDR3 spans 12 amino acids. The germline CDR1 and CDR2 sequences are LGHNT and FRNRAP. CDR3 nucleotides: TGTGCTAGTGGTAGAGACAGTCAGCCCCAGCATTTT. This translates into CASGRDSQPQHF.

Only a few counts were recorded for this clonotype. The chain couples TRBV12-3 or TRBV12-4 to TRBJ2-7; the match to TRBD1 covers 7 bases. V shed 6 bases, J shed 6 bases, and the junction held 5 bases outside the gene matches. The CDR3 loop spans 12 amino acids. The CDR3 sequence: CASSVQGLEQYF. As DNA, the CDR3 is TGTGCCAGCAGCGTACAGGGGCTCGAGCAGTACTTC.

This clonotype occurred many times. The rearrangement joins TRBV5-1 to TRBJ2-7; unclear D gene. Trimming stripped 0 bases from V and 3 bases from J, with 13 bases between. The CDR3 totals 15 residues. Germline CDR1 and CDR2: SGHRS and YFSETQ. This CDR3 reads CASSLVAPWNYEQYF. CDR3 sequence (DNA): TGCGCCAGCAGCTTGGTGGCGCCATGGAACTACGAGCAGTACTTC.

This clonotype has only a few counts. V usage is TRBV12-3 or TRBV12-4 and J usage is TRBJ2-2; D is possibly TRBD1 (6 bases). The CDR3 runs to 14 residues. V shed 7 bases and J shed 4 bases, with 13 bases lying between them. The CDR3 here is CASITGTGTGELFF. CDR3 in DNA: TGTGCCAGCATTACAGGGACGGGCACCGGGGAGCTGTTTTTT.

This sequence joins TRBV7-8 and TRBJ2-2; no reliable D call. CDR1 is SGHVS, CDR2 FQNEAQ, per germline. V lost 4 bases and J 9 bases, leaving 15 bases between the germline ends. The CDR3 consists of 14 residues. As DNA, the CDR3 is TGTGCCAGCAGCTCCGTCGGCTTCGGGCGGGAGCTGTTTTTT. Amino acid sequence: CASSSVGFGRELFF.

The J gene is TRBJ2-7, the V gene TRBV7-2; 8 nucleotides align to TRBD1. The CDR3 covers 15 residues. Germline CDR1 is SGHTA and CDR2 is FQGNSA. The trim removed 5 bases at V and 2 bases at J, leaving 8 bases unmatched. The DNA for the CDR3 is TGTGCCAGCAGCCAAGTGGACAGGGACACCTACGAGCAGTACTTC. The encoded protein is CASSQVDRDTYEQYF.

This clonotype came up many times. V and J are TRBV12-3 or TRBV12-4 and TRBJ2-2, with TRBD2 matching 8 bases. The V gene end was trimmed by 2 bases and the J gene end by 11 bases; junction bases not matched to a gene: 10. The CDR3 consists of 15 residues. In DNA, the CDR3 is TGTGCCAGCAGTTTATTAAGCGGGAGAGGGAGAGAGCTGTTTTTT. Protein sequence: CASSLLSGRGRELFF.